A selection of T cell receptor beta chains follows, all from one sample in a study of PD-1 blockade in classical Hodgkin lymphoma. The protocol was immunoSEQ multiplex PCR, while the TCRdb copy is restricted to in-frame clones and leaves out a portion. The table includes some 90,000 clones, over 75% detected once. The source was peripheral blood mononuclear cells (PBMCs), collected before the fourth cycle of nivolumab. These receptors were obtained from a human donor with classical Hodgkin lymphoma. Both conserved end residues are part of each CDR3. The order of the fields is clone size, D gene, J gene, CDR3 length, V gene, CDR3 protein, CDR3 DNA. D genes are given only for firm matches. Size is stated for part of the rows, as once, few or many counts, or as a class when the clone is expanded.

>.|.|TRBJ2-2|17|TRBV18
CASSPLLGARNTGELFF
TGTGCCAGCTCACCTCTCTTGGGGGCAAGGAACACCGGGGAGCTGTTTTTT
>.|.|TRBJ1-1|16|TRBV5-1
CASSLAEWARATEAFF
TGCGCCAGCAGCTTGGCCGAGTGGGCCAGGGCCACTGAAGCTTTCTTT
>.|.|TRBJ1-4|16|TRBV6-5
CASSYSRRGYNEKLFF
TGTGCCAGCAGTTACTCGAGGAGGGGTTATAATGAAAAACTGTTTTTT
>once|TRBD1|TRBJ2-7|15|TRBV5-1
CASSLVPGQSYEQYF
TGCGCCAGCAGCTTGGTCCCGGGACAGTCCTACGAGCAGTACTTC
>.|TRBD1|TRBJ2-4|18|TRBV30
CALLKPGQGAEAKNIQYF
TGTGCCCTACTTAAACCGGGACAGGGGGCTGAGGCCAAAAACATTCAGTACTTC
>few|TRBD1|TRBJ1-5|17|TRBV7-9
CASSFGGAGTGGEPQHF
TGTGCCAGCAGCTTCGGTGGAGCTGGGACAGGGGGTGAACCCCAGCATTTT
>.|.|TRBJ1-2|17|TRBV19
CASSKIPIDSDNYGYTF
TGTGCCAGTAGTAAAATCCCGATCGACAGCGATAACTATGGCTACACCTTC
>.|.|TRBJ2-7|13|TRBV5-6
CASSFEGFYEQYF
TGTGCCAGCAGCTTTGAGGGGTTCTACGAGCAGTACTTC
>.|TRBD2|TRBJ2-1|16|TRBV7-3
CASSPSGRVTYNEQFF
TGTGCCAGCAGCCCTAGCGGGAGGGTCACATACAATGAGCAGTTCTTC
>few|.|TRBJ1-1|16|TRBV4-1
CASSQDVAGRDTEAFF
TGCGCCAGCAGCCAAGATGTGGCAGGGAGGGACACTGAAGCTTTCTTT
>few|TRBD2|TRBJ2-7|13|TRBV11-2
CASSLREGFEQYF
TGTGCCAGCAGCCTGCGGGAGGGCTTCGAGCAGTACTTC
>.|TRBD2|TRBJ2-6|18|TRBV2
CASVYYGFGGTGANVLTF
TGTGCCAGCGTCTATTACGGGTTCGGGGGGACTGGGGCCAACGTCCTGACTTTC
>.|TRBD2|TRBJ2-5|15|TRBV6-6
CASSSLPGGQETQYF
TGTGCCAGCAGTTCCCTCCCGGGGGGACAAGAGACCCAGTACTTC
>.|.|TRBJ1-5|18|TRBV7-6
CASSPAGDPFPFNQPQHF
TGTGCCAGCAGCCCTGCTGGTGACCCGTTCCCTTTTAATCAGCCCCAGCATTTT
>.|.|TRBJ2-2|13|TRBV6-4
CASSEVGAGELFF
TGTGCCAGCAGTGAAGTGGGAGCCGGGGAGCTGTTTTTT
>once|TRBD1|TRBJ2-7|15|TRBV6-5
CASSPPLAGGSEQYF
TGTGCCAGCAGCCCCCCCTTGGCAGGGGGCAGCGAGCAGTACTTC
>once|.|TRBJ2-6|17|TRBV5-1
CASSLGTTVPGANVLTF
TGCGCCAGCAGCTTGGGAACGACAGTCCCTGGGGCCAACGTCCTGACTTTC
>.|TRBD1|TRBJ2-7|15|TRBV28
CASSAWTGGSYEQYF
TGTGCCAGCAGTGCATGGACAGGGGGATCCTACGAGCAGTACTTC
>.|TRBD2|TRBJ2-5|16|TRBV9
CASSVARLAGQETQYF
TGTGCCAGCAGCGTAGCTAGGCTAGCGGGTCAAGAGACCCAGTACTTC
>.|.|TRBJ1-2|13|TRBV19
CASTAPVVRGYTF
TGTGCCAGTACCGCCCCGGTGGTTAGGGGCTACACCTTC
>.|.|TRBJ2-7|15|TRBV27
CASSLQARGSYEQYF
TGTGCCAGCAGTTTACAGGCCAGGGGATCATACGAGCAGTACTTC
>.|.|TRBJ2-2|19|TRBV27
CASSFSRAVSVLNTGELFF
TGTGCCAGCAGTTTTTCCCGGGCCGTCAGCGTCTTGAACACCGGGGAGCTGTTTTTT
>.|TRBD2|TRBJ2-7|15|TRBV5-6
CASSLSVAGVREQYF
TGTGCCAGCAGCTTGTCAGTAGCGGGAGTTCGAGAGCAGTACTTC
>.|TRBD1|TRBJ1-5|15|TRBV28
CASSPGDRFNQPQHF
TGTGCCAGCAGCCCGGGGGACAGATTCAATCAGCCCCAGCATTTT
>.|TRBD1|TRBJ1-3|17|TRBV6-1
CASSELEGALPGNTIYF
TGTGCCAGCAGTGAACTGGAGGGGGCTCTACCCGGAAACACCATATATTTT
>.|.|TRBJ1-6|14|TRBV7-6
CASSLRAYNSPLHF
TGTGCCAGCAGCTTACGGGCCTATAATTCACCCCTCCACTTT
>.|TRBD1|TRBJ1-5|16|TRBV19
CASSQDAYGTAQPQHF
TGTGCCAGTAGCCAAGACGCCTACGGGACAGCTCAGCCCCAGCATTTT
>.|.|TRBJ2-3|13|TRBV9
CASSVGFTDTQYF
TGTGCCAGCAGCGTAGGATTCACAGATACGCAGTATTTT
>.|.|TRBJ2-1|12|TRBV19
CASNLLGDEQFF
TGTGCCAGTAACCTCCTGGGGGATGAGCAGTTCTTC
>few|TRBD2|TRBJ2-1|16|TRBV18
CASSPRSGGAFSEQFF
TGTGCCAGCTCACCCCGTAGCGGGGGGGCATTTTCTGAGCAGTTCTTC
>.|.|TRBJ2-1|15|TRBV5-6
CASKTLGQDDYEQFF
TGTGCCAGTAAAACCCTGGGTCAGGATGATTATGAGCAGTTCTTC
>.|.|TRBJ1-1|14|TRBV5-8
CASSPSTSDTEAFF
TGTGCCAGCAGCCCTAGTACGAGTGACACTGAAGCTTTCTTT
>.|.|TRBJ2-3|14|TRBV7-9
CASSLRGSTDTQYF
TGTGCCAGCAGCTTACGGGGAAGCACAGATACGCAGTATTTT
>once|.|TRBJ1-1|15|TRBV6-5
CASSYSMGGDTEAFF
TGTGCCAGCAGTTACTCGATGGGGGGGGACACTGAAGCTTTCTTT
>.|TRBD1|TRBJ1-4|15|TRBV6-5
CASSYSGQPNEKLFF
TGTGCCAGCAGTTACTCGGGACAGCCTAATGAAAAACTGTTTTTT
>.|.|TRBJ1-5|13|TRBV5-6
CASSLGSNQPQHF
TGTGCCAGCAGCTTGGGTAGCAATCAGCCCCAGCATTTT
>.|.|TRBJ2-3|16|TRBV19
CASSIARDVGTDTQYF
TGTGCCAGTAGTATCGCGAGGGATGTCGGCACAGATACGCAGTATTTT
>.|.|TRBJ2-1|14|TRBV19
CASNPAPGPIEQFF
TGTGCCAGTAACCCCGCCCCGGGACCAATTGAGCAGTTCTTC
>.|TRBD2|TRBJ2-7|17|TRBV28
CASSLSGTSGSWYEQYF
TGTGCCAGCAGTTTATCTGGGACTAGCGGGAGTTGGTACGAGCAGTACTTC
>.|.|TRBJ2-1|11|TRBV6-5
CASTAYNEQFF
TGTGCCAGCACGGCCTACAATGAGCAGTTCTTC
>.|.|TRBJ2-5|13|TRBV10-3
CAIGGQTQETQYF
TGTGCCATCGGAGGGCAGACCCAAGAGACCCAGTACTTC
>.|.|TRBJ2-1|17|TRBV5-1
CASSPNKPGMNFNEQFF
TGCGCCAGCAGCCCGAATAAGCCGGGTATGAATTTCAATGAGCAGTTCTTC
>.|TRBD1|TRBJ1-5|15|TRBV18
CASSQTPTGGQPQHF
TGTGCCAGCTCCCAAACTCCGACAGGGGGACAGCCCCAGCATTTT
>.|TRBD2|TRBJ2-3|14|TRBV7-3
CASSFAGEGDTQYF
TGTGCCAGCAGCTTTGCGGGAGAGGGAGATACGCAGTATTTT
>once|TRBD2|TRBJ2-1|14|TRBV12-5
CASKAGNSYNEQFF
TGTGCTAGTAAAGCGGGGAACTCCTACAATGAGCAGTTCTTC